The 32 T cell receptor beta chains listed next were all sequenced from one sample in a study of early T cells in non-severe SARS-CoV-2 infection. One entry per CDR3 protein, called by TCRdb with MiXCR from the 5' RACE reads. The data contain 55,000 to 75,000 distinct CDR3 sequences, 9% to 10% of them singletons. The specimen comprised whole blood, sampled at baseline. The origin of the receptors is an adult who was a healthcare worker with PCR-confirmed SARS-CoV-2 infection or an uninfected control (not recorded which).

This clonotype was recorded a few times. DNA for the CDR3: TGTGCCAGCAGCTTAGGGGGACTAGCGGGAGTGGGCGAGCAGTACTTC. As protein: CASSLGGLAGVGEQYF. This chain joins TRBV7-2 and TRBJ2-7, with TRBD2 matching 14 bases. Germline CDR1 and CDR2: SGHTA and FQGNSA. This CDR3 has 16 residues. Trimming at V came to 1 base and at J to 6 bases, leaving 5 bases not matched to a gene.

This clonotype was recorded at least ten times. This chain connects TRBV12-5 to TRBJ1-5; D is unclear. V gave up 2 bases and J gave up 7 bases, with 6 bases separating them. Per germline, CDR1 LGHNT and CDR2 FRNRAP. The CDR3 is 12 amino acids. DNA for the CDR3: TGTGCTAGTGGTTTGTTTTCGCAGCCCCAGCATTTT. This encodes CASGLFSQPQHF.

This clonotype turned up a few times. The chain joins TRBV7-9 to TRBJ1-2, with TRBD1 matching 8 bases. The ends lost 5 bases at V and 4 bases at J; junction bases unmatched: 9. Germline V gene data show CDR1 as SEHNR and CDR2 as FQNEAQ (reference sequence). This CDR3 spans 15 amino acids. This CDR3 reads CASSPPGTGSYGYTF. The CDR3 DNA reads TGTGCCAGCAGCCCCCCCGGGACAGGTTCCTATGGCTACACCTTC.

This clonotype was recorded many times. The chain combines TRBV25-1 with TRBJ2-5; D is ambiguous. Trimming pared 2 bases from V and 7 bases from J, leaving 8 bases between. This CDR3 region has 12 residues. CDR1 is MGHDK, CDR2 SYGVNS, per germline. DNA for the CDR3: TGTGCCAGCAGTGAAGATCTTAGGACCCAGTACTTC. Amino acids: CASSEDLRTQYF.

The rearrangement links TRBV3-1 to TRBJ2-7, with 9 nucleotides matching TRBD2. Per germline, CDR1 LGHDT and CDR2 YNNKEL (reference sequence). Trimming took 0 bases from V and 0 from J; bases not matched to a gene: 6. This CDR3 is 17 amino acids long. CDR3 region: CASSQEAGGLFSYEQYF. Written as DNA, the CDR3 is TGTGCCAGCAGCCAAGAAGCGGGAGGCTTGTTCTCCTACGAGCAGTACTTC.

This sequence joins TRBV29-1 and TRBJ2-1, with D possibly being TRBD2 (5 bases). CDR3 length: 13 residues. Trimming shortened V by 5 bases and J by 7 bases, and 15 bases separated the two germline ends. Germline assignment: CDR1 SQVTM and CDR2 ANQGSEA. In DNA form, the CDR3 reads TGCAGCGTTAACGGTCTTCGGGGTAATGAGCAGTTCTTC. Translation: CSVNGLRGNEQFF.

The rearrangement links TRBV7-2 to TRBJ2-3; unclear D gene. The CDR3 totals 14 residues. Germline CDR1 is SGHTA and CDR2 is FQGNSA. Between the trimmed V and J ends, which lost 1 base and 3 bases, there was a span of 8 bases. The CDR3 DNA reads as TGTGCCAGCAGCTTAGGGCCTAGGACAGATACGCAGTATTTT. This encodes CASSLGPRTDTQYF.

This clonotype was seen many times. The CDR3 region is CASSYANPGSRGGELFF. CDR3 bases: TGTGCCAGCAGCTACGCAAACCCCGGGAGCCGGGGCGGGGAGCTGTTTTTT. The chain combines TRBV7-8 with TRBJ2-2, with D possibly being TRBD2 (6 bases). With 4 bases removed from V and 7 bases from J, the gap between germline ends came to 22 bases. The CDR3 covers 17 residues. The germline V gene has CDR1 SGHVS and CDR2 FQNEAQ.

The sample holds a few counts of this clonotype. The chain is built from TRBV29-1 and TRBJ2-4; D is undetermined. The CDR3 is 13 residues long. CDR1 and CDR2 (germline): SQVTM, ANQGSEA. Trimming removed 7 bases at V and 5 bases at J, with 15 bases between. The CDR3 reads CSAQTPFENIQYF. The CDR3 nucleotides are TGCAGCGCCCAGACCCCATTTGAAAACATTCAGTACTTC.

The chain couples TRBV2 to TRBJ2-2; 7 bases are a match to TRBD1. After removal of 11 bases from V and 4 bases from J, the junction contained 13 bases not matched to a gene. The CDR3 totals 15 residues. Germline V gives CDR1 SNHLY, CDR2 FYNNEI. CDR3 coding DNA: TGTGCCGGCAAGAGAGCGACAGGGATCACCGGGGAGCTGTTTTTT. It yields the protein CAGKRATGITGELFF.

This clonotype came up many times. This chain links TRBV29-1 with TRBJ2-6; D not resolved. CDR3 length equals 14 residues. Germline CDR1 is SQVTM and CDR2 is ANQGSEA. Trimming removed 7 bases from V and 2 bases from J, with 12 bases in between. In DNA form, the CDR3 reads TGCAGCGCCTACTCGGGTGCTGGGGCCAACGTCCTGACTTTC. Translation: CSAYSGAGANVLTF.

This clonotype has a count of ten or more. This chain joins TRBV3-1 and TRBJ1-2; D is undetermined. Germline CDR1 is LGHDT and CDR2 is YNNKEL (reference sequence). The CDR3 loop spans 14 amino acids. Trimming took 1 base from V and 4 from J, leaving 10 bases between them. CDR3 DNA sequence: TGTGCCAGCAGCCAAGCAGGACGGGGCTATGGCTACACCTTC. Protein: CASSQAGRGYGYTF.

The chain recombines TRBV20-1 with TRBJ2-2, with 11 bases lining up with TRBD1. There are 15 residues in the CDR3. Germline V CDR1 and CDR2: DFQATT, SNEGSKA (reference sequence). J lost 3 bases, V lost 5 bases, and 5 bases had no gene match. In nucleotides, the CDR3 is TGCAGTGCTCCTGGACAGGGGGCTGACACCGGGGAGCTGTTTTTT. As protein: CSAPGQGADTGELFF.

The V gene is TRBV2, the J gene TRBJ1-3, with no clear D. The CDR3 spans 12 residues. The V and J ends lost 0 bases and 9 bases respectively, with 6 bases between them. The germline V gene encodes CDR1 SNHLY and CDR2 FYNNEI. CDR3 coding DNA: TGTGCCAGCAGTGAAGCCCCACGCACCATATATTTT. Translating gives CASSEAPRTIYF.

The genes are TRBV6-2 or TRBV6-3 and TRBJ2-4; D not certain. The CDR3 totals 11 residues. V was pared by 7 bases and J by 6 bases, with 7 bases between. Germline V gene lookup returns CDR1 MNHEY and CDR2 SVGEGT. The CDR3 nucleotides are TGTGCCAGCACCTTTCGAAACATTCAGTACTTC. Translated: CASTFRNIQYF.

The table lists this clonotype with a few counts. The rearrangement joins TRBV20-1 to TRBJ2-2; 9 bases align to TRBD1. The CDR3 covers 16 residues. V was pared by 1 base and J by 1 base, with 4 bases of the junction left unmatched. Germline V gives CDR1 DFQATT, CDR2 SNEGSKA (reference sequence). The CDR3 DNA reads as TGCAGTGCTAGAGCCCCGGGACAGGGGAACACCGGGGAGCTGTTTTTT. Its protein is CSARAPGQGNTGELFF.

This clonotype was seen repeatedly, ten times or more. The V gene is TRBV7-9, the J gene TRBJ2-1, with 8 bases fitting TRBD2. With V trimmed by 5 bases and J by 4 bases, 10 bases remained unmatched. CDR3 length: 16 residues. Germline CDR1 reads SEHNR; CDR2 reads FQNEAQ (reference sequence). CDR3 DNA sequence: TGTGCCAGCAGCCTGCGGGTAGCGGGGATTTACAATGAGCAGTTCTTC. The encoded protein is CASSLRVAGIYNEQFF.

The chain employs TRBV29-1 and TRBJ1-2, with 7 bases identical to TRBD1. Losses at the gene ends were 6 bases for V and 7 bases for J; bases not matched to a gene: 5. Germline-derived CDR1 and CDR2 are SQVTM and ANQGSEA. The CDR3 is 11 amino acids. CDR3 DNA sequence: TGCAGCGTCGGACAGGACCGTGGCTACACCTTC. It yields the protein CSVGQDRGYTF.

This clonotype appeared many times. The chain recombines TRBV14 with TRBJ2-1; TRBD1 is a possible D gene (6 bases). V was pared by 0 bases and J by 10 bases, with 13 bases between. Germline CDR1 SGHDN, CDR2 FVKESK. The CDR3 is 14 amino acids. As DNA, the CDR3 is TGTGCCAGCAGCCAAGATCTCGGCAGGGGAGAGCAGTTCTTC. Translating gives CASSQDLGRGEQFF.

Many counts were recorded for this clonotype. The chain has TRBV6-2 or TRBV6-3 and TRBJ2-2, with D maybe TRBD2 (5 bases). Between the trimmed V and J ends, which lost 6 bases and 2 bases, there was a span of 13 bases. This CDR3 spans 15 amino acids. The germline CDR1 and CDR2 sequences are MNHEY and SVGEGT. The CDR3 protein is CASSPRSGNTGELFF. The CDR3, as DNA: TGTGCCAGCAGCCCGAGGAGCGGAAACACCGGGGAGCTGTTTTTT.

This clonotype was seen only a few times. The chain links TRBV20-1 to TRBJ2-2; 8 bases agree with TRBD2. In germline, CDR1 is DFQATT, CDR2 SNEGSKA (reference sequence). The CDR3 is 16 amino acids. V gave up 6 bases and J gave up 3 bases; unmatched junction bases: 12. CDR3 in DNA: TGCAGTGCGCGGGCAGTTAGCGGGGCCTACACCGGGGAGCTGTTTTTT. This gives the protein CSARAVSGAYTGELFF.

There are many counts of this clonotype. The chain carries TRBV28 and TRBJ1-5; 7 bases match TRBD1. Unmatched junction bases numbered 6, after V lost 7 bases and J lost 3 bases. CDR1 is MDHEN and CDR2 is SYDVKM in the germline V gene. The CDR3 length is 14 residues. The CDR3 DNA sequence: TGTGCCAGCAATTCGGGACAGTTCAATCAGCCCCAGCATTTT. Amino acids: CASNSGQFNQPQHF.

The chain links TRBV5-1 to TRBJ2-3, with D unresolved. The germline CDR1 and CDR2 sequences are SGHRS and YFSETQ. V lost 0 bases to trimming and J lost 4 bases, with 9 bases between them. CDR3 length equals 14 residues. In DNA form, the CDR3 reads TGCGCCAGCAGCTTGGAGGTGGGATCAGATACGCAGTATTTT. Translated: CASSLEVGSDTQYF.

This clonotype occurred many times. The CDR3 reads CASSLSGRTHNEQFF. The CDR3 coding sequence is TGTGCCAGCAGCTTAAGCGGACGCACACACAATGAGCAGTTCTTC. The chain uses TRBV7-9 and TRBJ2-1, with TRBD2 as a possible D gene (5 bases). Germline loops: CDR1 SEHNR, CDR2 FQNEAQ (reference sequence). V was trimmed by 2 bases and J by 5 bases, leaving 13 bases between them. CDR3 length: 15 residues.

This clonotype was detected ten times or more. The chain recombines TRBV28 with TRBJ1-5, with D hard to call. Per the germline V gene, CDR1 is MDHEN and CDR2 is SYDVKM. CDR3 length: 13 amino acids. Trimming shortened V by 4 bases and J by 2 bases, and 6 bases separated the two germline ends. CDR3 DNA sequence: TGTGCCAGCAGTTGGGTCGGCAATCAGCCCCAGCATTTT. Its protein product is CASSWVGNQPQHF. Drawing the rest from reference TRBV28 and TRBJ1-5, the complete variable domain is DVKVTQSSRYLVKRTGEKVFLECVQDMDHENMFWYRQDPGLGLRLIYFSYDVKMKEKGDIPEGYSVSREKKERFSLILESASTNQTSMYLCASSWVGNQPQHFGDGTRLSIL.

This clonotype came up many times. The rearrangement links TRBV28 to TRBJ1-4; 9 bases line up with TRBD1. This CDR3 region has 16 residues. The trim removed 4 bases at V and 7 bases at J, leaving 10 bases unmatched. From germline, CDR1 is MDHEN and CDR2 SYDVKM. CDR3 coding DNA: TGTGCCAGCAGTTCGGGACAGGGAAGGTTGGGTGAAAAACTGTTTTTT. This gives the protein CASSSGQGRLGEKLFF.

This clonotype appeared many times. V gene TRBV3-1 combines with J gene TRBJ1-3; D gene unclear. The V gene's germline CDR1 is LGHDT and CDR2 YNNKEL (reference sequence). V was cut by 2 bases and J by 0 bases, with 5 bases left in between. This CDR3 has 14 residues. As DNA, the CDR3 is TGTGCCAGCAGCCAACCGAGCTCTGGAAACACCATATATTTT. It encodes CASSQPSSGNTIYF.

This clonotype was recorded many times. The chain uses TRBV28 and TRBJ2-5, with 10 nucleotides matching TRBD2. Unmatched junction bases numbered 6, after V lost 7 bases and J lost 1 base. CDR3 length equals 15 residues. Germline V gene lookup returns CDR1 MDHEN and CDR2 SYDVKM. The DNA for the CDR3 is TGTGCCAGCACCAAAACTAGCGGGGCCCAAGAGACCCAGTACTTC. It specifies CASTKTSGAQETQYF.

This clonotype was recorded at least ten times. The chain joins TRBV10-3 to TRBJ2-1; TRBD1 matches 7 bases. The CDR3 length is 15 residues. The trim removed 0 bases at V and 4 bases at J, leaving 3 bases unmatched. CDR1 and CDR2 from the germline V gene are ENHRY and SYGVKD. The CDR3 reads CAISESSGGYNEQFF. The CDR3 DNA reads TGTGCCATCAGTGAGTCATCAGGGGGATACAATGAGCAGTTCTTC.

DNA of the CDR3: TGTGCCACCACTGAGCCCCGGGACAGGACCTACGAGCAGTACTTC. Translated: CATTEPRDRTYEQYF. The chain has TRBV24-1 and TRBJ2-7; 8 bases match TRBD1. CDR1 and CDR2 (germline): KGHDR, SFDVKD. The CDR3 consists of 15 residues. With 8 bases clipped from V and 2 bases from J, the junction kept 10 bases outside the gene matches.

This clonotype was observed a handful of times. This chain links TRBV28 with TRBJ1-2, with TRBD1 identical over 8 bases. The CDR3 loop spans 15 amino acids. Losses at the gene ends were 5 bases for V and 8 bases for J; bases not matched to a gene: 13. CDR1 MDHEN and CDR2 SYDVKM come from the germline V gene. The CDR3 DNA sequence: TGTGCCAGCAGTGCTAGGGACAGGCCGGTACAGGGCTACACCTTC. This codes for CASSARDRPVQGYTF.

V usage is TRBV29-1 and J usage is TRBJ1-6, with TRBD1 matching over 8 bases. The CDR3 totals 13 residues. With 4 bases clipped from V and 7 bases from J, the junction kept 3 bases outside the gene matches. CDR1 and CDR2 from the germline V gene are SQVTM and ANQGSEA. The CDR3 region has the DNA TGCAGCGTTGGGGACAGGAGCAATTCACCCCTCCACTTT. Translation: CSVGDRSNSPLHF.